The rows below give T cell receptor beta chains drawn from one sample of a study of T cell changes during pregnancy in multiple sclerosis. Clones were sequenced by immunoSEQ multiplex PCR, and TCRdb holds only the in-frame ones, with some missing. The top ten clones hold around 0.63% of a sample with tens of thousands of clones, around 90% of them seen once. Specimen: CD4+ T cells from peripheral blood mononuclear cells, collected in the first trimester of pregnancy. The receptors come from a female donor with multiple sclerosis, enrolled in a pregnancy study. CDR3s include the opening cysteine and the closing phenylalanine or tryptophan. A D gene is named only where the DNA matches it firmly. Clone size is shown for a subset of rows, as once, few, many or a class of expanded clone.

>TRBJ2-1|TRBD2|TRBV5-1|NA
CASSLAAGVFGTGEQFF
TGCGCCAGCAGCTTGGCAGCGGGAGTATTCGGTACAGGTGAGCAGTTCTTC
>TRBJ2-7|TRBD2|TRBV7-3|NA
CASSLTGGLAGGEQYF
TGTGCCAGCAGCTTAACGGGGGGACTAGCGGGAGGCGAGCAGTACTTC
>TRBJ2-7|NA|TRBV7-7|NA
CASSPRGKNEQYF
TGTGCCAGCAGCCCCCGGGGGAAAAACGAGCAGTACTTC
>TRBJ2-1|NA|TRBV10-3|NA
CAIRGDSPGSYNEQFF
TGTGCCATCAGGGGGGACTCTCCCGGCTCCTACAATGAGCAGTTCTTC
>TRBJ1-2|NA|TRBV19|NA
CASSIDNTNYGYTF
TGTGCCAGTAGTATAGACAACACAAACTATGGCTACACCTTC
>TRBJ1-1|NA|TRBV25-1|NA
CASSENSNTEAFF
TGTGCCAGCAGTGAGAACAGTAACACTGAAGCTTTCTTT
>TRBJ1-4|TRBD1|TRBV4-1|NA
CASSQVGTGDIGEKLFF
TGCGCCAGCAGCCAAGTCGGGACAGGGGACATCGGGGAAAAACTGTTTTTT
>TRBJ2-1|TRBD2|TRBV28|NA
CASSPSSGSSYNEQFF
TGTGCCAGCAGTCCATCTAGCGGGAGTTCCTACAATGAGCAGTTCTTC
>TRBJ2-7|TRBD2|TRBV14|NA
CASSQPSGSLREQYF
TGTGCCAGCAGCCAACCTAGCGGGAGTTTAAGGGAGCAGTACTTC
>TRBJ2-2|NA|TRBV7-8|NA
CASSPRDTGELFF
TGTGCCAGCAGCCCCAGGGACACCGGGGAGCTGTTTTTT
>TRBJ1-1|NA|TRBV5-1|NA
CASRSLEVGAEAFF
TGCGCCAGCAGGTCCCTTGAAGTCGGGGCTGAAGCTTTCTTT
>TRBJ1-1|NA|TRBV15|NA
CATSRGTGQPRPPTIF
TGTGCCACCAGCAGAGGCACAGGGCAGCCTCGCCCTCCGACGATTTTT
>TRBJ1-4|NA|TRBV5-1|NA
CASRPARRADEKLFF
TGCGCCAGCAGGCCCGCTAGGCGGGCTGATGAAAAACTGTTTTTT
>TRBJ2-1|NA|TRBV27|NA
CASSAVQRDEQFF
TGTGCCAGCAGTGCCGTCCAGAGGGATGAGCAGTTCTTC
>TRBJ1-5|NA|TRBV28|NA
CASSLSGARNQPQHF
TGTGCCAGCAGTTTATCAGGGGCGCGAAATCAGCCCCAGCATTTT
>TRBJ1-5|NA|TRBV6-1|NA
CASNGGYSNQPQHF
TGTGCCAGCAATGGGGGGTATAGCAATCAGCCCCAGCATTTT
>TRBJ1-4|NA|TRBV4-1|once
CASSQDPGRSNEKLFF
TGCGCCAGCAGCCAAGATCCCGGCAGGTCTAATGAAAAACTGTTTTTT
>TRBJ2-7|TRBD1|TRBV5-4|NA
CASSLPGGYEQYF
TGTGCCAGCAGCTTGCCAGGGGGCTACGAGCAGTACTTC
>TRBJ2-1|NA|TRBV30|few
CAWSRTDSYNEQFF
TGTGCCTGGAGCCGGACAGACTCCTACAATGAGCAGTTCTTC
>TRBJ2-3|NA|TRBV27|once
CASRGVFHRTDTQYF
TGTGCCAGCCGCGGGGTTTTCCACCGCACAGATACGCAGTATTTT
>TRBJ1-5|NA|TRBV28|once
CASRARDQPQHF
TGTGCCAGCAGAGCGCGTGATCAGCCCCAGCATTTT
>TRBJ2-5|TRBD2|TRBV5-6|NA
CASSVPRGVETQYF
TGTGCCAGCAGCGTCCCGCGGGGGGTAGAGACCCAGTACTTC
>TRBJ2-3|TRBD2|TRBV4-3|NA
CASHMVAGGSTDTDTQYF
TGCGCCAGCCACATGGTAGCGGGAGGGTCCACCGACACAGATACGCAGTATTTT
>TRBJ1-1|NA|TRBV19|NA
CASSILGGEAFF
TGTGCCAGTAGTATTCTCGGCGGTGAAGCTTTCTTT
>TRBJ1-1|NA|TRBV7-8|NA
CASQGQPIMNTEAFF
TGTGCCAGTCAGGGGCAACCGATAATGAACACTGAAGCTTTCTTT
>TRBJ1-2|NA|TRBV6-1|NA
CASSEGSRAGRSWGYTF
TGTGCCAGCAGTGAAGGTAGTAGAGCGGGACGGAGCTGGGGCTACACCTTC
>TRBJ2-2|TRBD1|TRBV7-2|few
CASSPGGQGSTGELFF
TGTGCCAGCAGCCCTGGGGGACAGGGGAGCACCGGGGAGCTGTTTTTT
>TRBJ1-2|NA|TRBV6-5|NA
CASRQGSGYTF
TGTGCCAGCAGGCAAGGGAGTGGCTACACCTTC
>TRBJ2-7|TRBD1|TRBV5-1|NA
CASSPSGTGNEQYF
TGCGCCAGCAGCCCGTCCGGGACAGGTAACGAGCAGTACTTC
>TRBJ1-3|TRBD1|TRBV7-6|NA
CASSGPTGGTNTIYF
TGTGCCAGCAGCGGTCCGACAGGGGGTACAAACACCATATATTTT
>TRBJ2-3|TRBD2|TRBV28|NA
CASSRSGGLTDTQYF
TGTGCCAGCAGCCGAAGCGGGGGCCTCACAGATACGCAGTATTTT
>TRBJ2-7|TRBD2|TRBV7-8|NA
CASSLGTSGYYEQYF
TGTGCCAGCAGCTTAGGGACTAGCGGATACTACGAGCAGTACTTC
>TRBJ1-1|NA|TRBV19|few
CASSIKEQGRSEAFF
TGTGCCAGTAGTATAAAAGAACAGGGTCGGTCTGAAGCTTTCTTT
>TRBJ2-7|TRBD1|TRBV4-3|NA
CASSSRTGALEQYF
TGCGCCAGCAGCTCGCGGACAGGGGCTTTGGAGCAGTACTTC
>TRBJ2-1|NA|TRBV9|NA
CASSEGGVLDEQFF
TGTGCCAGCAGCGAGGGGGGGGTTCTCGATGAGCAGTTCTTC
>TRBJ1-5|NA|TRBV5-8|NA
CASSWDFGTDSNQPQHF
TGTGCCAGCAGCTGGGACTTCGGGACCGATAGCAATCAGCCCCAGCATTTT
>TRBJ2-7|NA|TRBV19|NA
CASSISGQSYEQYF
TGTGCCAGTAGTATATCAGGACAGTCCTACGAGCAGTACTTC
>TRBJ1-4|NA|TRBV6-1|NA
CASSLILDEKLFF
TGTGCCAGCAGCCTAATCCTGGATGAAAAACTGTTTTTT
>TRBJ2-7|TRBD2|TRBV18|NA
CASTPKGGSYEQYF
TGTGCCAGCACCCCGAAGGGAGGGTCCTACGAGCAGTACTTC
>TRBJ2-5|TRBD2|TRBV2|NA
CASSTASGSFETQYF
TGTGCCAGCAGTACTGCTAGCGGGAGTTTCGAGACCCAGTACTTC
>TRBJ2-7|TRBD1|TRBV6-5|few
CASREATGNEQYF
TGTGCCAGCAGAGAAGCGACAGGGAACGAGCAGTACTTC
>TRBJ2-7|NA|TRBV7-3|NA
CASSLGPPGLARYYEQYF
TGTGCCAGCAGCTTAGGTCCCCCCGGGCTAGCGAGGTACTACGAGCAGTACTTC
>TRBJ2-7|TRBD1|TRBV7-9|NA
CASSEDRGSPYEQYF
TGTGCCAGCAGCGAAGACAGGGGGTCCCCCTACGAGCAGTACTTC
>TRBJ2-5|TRBD2|TRBV29-1|NA
CSGGTSTQETQYF
TGCAGCGGCGGGACTAGCACGCAAGAGACCCAGTACTTC
>TRBJ2-7|NA|TRBV4-3|NA
CASSQSVSYEQYF
TGCGCCAGCAGCCAAAGCGTATCCTACGAGCAGTACTTC
>TRBJ2-3|TRBD2|TRBV18|NA
CASSPSGTRGTDTQYF
TGTGCCAGCTCACCCAGCGGGACGAGGGGCACAGATACGCAGTATTTT
>TRBJ1-4|NA|TRBV5-1|NA
CASSLDGPATNEKLFF
TGCGCCAGCAGCTTGGATGGCCCTGCAACTAATGAAAAACTGTTTTTT
>TRBJ1-5|NA|TRBV7-9|NA
CASSLVMLGAGPNQPQHF
TGTGCCAGCAGCTTAGTGATGCTGGGGGCAGGACCCAATCAGCCCCAGCATTTT
>TRBJ2-3|NA|TRBV9|once
CASSVWSGTSTDTQYF
TGTGCCAGCAGCGTATGGTCCGGGACTAGCACAGATACGCAGTATTTT
>TRBJ2-5|NA|TRBV2|NA
CASSPDTGWGTQYF
TGTGCCAGCAGTCCGGACACTGGATGGGGGACCCAGTACTTC
>TRBJ2-3|TRBD2|TRBV5-6|NA
CASSSLAGGPMDTQYF
TGTGCCAGCAGCTCTTTAGCGGGAGGGCCTATGGATACGCAGTATTTT
>TRBJ2-6|NA|TRBV12-5|NA
CASAWGDALLTF
TGTGCTAGTGCCTGGGGGGATGCGCTCCTGACTTTC
>TRBJ1-1|NA|TRBV6-5|NA
CASSYSTGGNEAFF
TGTGCCAGCAGTTACTCGACGGGAGGCAATGAAGCTTTCTTT